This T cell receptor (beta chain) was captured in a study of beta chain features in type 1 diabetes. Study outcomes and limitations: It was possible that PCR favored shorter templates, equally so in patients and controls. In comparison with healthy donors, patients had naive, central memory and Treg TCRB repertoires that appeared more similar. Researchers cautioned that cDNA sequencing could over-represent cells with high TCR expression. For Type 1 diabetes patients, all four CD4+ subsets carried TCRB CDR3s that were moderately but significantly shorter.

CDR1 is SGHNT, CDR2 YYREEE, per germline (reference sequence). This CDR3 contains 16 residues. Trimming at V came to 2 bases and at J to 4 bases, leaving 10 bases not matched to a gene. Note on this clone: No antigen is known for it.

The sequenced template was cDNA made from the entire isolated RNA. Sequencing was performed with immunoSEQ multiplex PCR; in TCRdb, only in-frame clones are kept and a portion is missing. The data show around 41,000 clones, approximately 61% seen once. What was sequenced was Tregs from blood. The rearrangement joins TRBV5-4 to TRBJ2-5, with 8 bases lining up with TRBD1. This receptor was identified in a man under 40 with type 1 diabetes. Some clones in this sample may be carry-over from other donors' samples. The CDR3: CASSLPGQGVGETQYF. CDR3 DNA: TGTGCCAGCAGCTTACCCGGACAGGGTGTGGGAGAGACCCAGTACTTC.